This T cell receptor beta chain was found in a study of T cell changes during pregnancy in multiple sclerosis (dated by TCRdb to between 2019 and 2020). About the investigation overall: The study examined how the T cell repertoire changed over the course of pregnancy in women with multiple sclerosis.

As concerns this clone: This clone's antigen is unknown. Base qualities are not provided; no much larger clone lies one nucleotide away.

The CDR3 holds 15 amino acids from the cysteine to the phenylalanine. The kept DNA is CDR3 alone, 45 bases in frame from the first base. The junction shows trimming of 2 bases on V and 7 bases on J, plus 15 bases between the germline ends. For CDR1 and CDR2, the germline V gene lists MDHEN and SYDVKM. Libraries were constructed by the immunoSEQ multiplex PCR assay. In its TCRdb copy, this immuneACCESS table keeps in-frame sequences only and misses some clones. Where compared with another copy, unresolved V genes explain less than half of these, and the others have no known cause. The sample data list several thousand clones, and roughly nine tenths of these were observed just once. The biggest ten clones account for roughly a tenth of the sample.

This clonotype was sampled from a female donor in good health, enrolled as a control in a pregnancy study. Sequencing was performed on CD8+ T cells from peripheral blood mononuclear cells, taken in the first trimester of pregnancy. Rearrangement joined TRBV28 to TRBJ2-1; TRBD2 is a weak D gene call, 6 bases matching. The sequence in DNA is TGTGCCAGCAGTTTACCCAGAACTAGCAGGAATGAGCAGTTCTTC. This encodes CASSLPRTSRNEQFF.